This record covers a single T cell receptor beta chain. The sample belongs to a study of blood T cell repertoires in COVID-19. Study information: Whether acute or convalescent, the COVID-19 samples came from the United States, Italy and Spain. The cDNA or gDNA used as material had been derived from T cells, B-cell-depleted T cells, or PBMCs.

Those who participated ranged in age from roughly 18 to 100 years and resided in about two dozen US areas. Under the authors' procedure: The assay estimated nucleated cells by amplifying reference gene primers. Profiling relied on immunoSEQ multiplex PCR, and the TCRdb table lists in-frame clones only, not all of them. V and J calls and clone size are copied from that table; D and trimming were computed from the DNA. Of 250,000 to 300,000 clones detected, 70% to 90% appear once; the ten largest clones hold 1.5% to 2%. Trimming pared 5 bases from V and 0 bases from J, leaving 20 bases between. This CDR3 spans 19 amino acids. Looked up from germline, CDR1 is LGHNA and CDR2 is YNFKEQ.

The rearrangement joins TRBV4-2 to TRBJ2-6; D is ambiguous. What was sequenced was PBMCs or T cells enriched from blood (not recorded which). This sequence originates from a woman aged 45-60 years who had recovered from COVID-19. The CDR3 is CASSAQPQRSNSGANVLTF. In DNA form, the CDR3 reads TGTGCCAGCAGCGCCCAACCCCAGCGTTCTAACTCTGGGGCCAACGTCCTGACTTTC.